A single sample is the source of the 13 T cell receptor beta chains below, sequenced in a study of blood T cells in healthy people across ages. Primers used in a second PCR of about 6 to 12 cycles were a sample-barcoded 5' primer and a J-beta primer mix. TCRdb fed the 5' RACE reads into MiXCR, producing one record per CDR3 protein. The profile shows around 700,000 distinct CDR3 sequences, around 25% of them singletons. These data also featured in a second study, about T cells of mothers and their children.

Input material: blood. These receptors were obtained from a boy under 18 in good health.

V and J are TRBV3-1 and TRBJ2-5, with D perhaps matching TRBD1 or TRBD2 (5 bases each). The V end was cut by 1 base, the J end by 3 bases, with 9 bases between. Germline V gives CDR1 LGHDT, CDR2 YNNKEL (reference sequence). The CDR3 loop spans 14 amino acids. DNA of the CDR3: TGTGCCAGCAGCCAAGCGGGACCCAAAGAGACCCAGTACTTC. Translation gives CASSQAGPKETQYF.

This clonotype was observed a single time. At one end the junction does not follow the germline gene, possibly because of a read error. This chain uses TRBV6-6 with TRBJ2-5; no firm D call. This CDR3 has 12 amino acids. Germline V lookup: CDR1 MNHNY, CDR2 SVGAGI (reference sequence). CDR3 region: CASSYLKETQYF. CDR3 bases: TGTGCCAGCAGTTACCTTAAAGAAACCCAGTACTTC.

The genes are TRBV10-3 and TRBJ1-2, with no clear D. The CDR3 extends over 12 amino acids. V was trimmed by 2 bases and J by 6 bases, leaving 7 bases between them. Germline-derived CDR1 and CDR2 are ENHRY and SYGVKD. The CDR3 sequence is CAISEGLDGYTF. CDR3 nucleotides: TGTGCCATCAGTGAGGGGCTCGATGGCTACACCTTC.

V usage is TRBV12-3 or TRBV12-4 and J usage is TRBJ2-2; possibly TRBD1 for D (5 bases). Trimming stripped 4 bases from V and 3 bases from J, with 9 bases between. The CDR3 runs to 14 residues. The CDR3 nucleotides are TGTGCCAGCAGTTCCCGACAGTACACCGGGGAGCTGTTTTTT. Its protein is CASSSRQYTGELFF.

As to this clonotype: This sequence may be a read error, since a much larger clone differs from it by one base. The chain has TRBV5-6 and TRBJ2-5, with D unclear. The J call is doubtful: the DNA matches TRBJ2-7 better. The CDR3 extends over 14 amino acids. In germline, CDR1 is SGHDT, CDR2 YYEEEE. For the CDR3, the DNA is TGTGCCAGCAGCTTGTATGGTCGGGCCTACGAGCAGTACTTC. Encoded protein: CASSLYGRAYEQYF.

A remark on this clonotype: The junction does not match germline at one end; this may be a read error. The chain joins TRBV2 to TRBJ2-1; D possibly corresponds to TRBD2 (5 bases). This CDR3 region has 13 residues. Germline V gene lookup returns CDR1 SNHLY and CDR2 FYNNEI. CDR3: CASSVSGYSEQFF. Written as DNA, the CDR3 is TGTGCCAGCAGTGTTTCGGGATACAGTGAGCAGTTCTTC.

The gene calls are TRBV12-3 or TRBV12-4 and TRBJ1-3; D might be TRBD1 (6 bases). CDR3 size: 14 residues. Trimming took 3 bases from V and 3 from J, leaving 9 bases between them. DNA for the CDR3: TGTGCCAGCAGTTTCGGGGGGCTTGGAAACACCATATATTTT. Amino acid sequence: CASSFGGLGNTIYF.

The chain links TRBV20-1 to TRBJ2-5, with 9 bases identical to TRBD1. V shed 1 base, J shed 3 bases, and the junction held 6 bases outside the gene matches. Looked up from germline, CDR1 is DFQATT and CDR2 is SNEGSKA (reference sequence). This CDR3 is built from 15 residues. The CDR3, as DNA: TGCAGTGCTAGAGGAGGAAGGACAGGGGAAGAGACCCAGTACTTC. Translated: CSARGGRTGEETQYF.

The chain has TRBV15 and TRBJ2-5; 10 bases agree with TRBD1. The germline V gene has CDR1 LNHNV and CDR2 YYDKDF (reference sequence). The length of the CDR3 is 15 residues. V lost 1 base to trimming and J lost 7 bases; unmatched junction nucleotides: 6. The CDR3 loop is CATSRVGTGEGTQYF. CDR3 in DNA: TGTGCCACCAGCAGAGTAGGGACAGGGGAAGGGACCCAGTACTTC. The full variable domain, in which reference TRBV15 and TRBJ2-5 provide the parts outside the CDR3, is DAMVIQNPRYQVTQFGKPVTLSCSQTLNHNVMYWYQQKSSQAPKLLFHYYDKDFNNEADTPDNFQSRRPNTSFCFLDIRSPGLGDTAMYLCATSRVGTGEGTQYFGPGTRLLVL.

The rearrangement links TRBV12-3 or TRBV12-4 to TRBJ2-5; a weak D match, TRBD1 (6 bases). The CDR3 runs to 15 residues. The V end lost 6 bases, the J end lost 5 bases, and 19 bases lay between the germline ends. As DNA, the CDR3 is TGTGCCAGCAGCTTGCATGGGGGCCTGGTTGAGACCCAGTACTTC. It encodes CASSLHGGLVETQYF.

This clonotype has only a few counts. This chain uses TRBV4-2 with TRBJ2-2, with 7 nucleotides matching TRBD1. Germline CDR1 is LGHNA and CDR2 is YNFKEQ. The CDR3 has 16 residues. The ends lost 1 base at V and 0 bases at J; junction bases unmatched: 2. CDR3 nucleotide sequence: TGTGCCAGCAGCCAAGGACAGGGTACGAACACCGGGGAGCTGTTTTTT. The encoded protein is CASSQGQGTNTGELFF.

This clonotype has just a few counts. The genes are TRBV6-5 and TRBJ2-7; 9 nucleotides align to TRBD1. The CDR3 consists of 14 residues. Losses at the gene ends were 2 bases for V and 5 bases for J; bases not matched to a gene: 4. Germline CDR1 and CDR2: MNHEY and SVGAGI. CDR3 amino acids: CASSYPGQGDEQYF. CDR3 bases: TGTGCCAGCAGTTACCCGGGACAGGGTGACGAGCAGTACTTC.

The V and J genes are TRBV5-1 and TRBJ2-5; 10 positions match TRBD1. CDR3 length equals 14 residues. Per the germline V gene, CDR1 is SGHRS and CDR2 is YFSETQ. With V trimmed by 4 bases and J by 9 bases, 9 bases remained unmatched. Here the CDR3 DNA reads TGCGCCAGCAGCCAGGGACAGGGGATTGCGGCCCAGTACTTC. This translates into CASSQGQGIAAQYF.